This T cell receptor beta chain was profiled in a study of control samples from healthy donors and cancer patients. TCRdb's copy holds only in-frame clones and misses some; the assay was immunoSEQ multiplex PCR. This table has approximately 58,000 clones, around 87% appearing once. V shed 4 bases and J shed 6 bases, with 13 bases lying between them. Germline V gives CDR1 SGHVS, CDR2 FQNEAQ. The CDR3 is 13 residues long. Sequencing used PBMCs. This chain links TRBV7-8 with TRBJ2-7; D unclear. This TCR was sampled from a woman aged 60-75 years with lung cancer. CDR3 bases: TGTGCCAGCAGCTCCAATCCGGGTGTCGAGCAGTACTTC. This encodes CASSSNPGVEQYF.